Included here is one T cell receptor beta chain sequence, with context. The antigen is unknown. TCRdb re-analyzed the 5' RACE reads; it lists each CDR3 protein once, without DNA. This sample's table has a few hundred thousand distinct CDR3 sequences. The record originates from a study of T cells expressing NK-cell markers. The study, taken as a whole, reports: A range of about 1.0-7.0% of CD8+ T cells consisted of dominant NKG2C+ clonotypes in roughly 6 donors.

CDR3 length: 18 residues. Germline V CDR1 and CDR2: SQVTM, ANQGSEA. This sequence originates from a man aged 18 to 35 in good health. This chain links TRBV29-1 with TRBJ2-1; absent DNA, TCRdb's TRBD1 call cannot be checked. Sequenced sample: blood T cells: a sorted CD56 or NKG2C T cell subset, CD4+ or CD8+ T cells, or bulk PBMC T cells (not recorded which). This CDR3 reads CSVEERTGRGFRDNEQFF.